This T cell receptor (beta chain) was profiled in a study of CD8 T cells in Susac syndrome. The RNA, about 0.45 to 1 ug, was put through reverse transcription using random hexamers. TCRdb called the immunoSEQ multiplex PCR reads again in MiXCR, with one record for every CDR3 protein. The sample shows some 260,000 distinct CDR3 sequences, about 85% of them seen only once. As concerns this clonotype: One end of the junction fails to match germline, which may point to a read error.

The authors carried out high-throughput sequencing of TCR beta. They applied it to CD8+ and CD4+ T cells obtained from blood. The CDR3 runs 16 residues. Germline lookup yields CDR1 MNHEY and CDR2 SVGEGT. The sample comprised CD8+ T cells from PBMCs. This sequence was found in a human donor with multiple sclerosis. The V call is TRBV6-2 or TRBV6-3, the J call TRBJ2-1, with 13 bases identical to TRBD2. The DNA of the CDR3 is TGTGTCAGCAGTTACGGACTAGCGGGAGCCTACAATGAGCAGTTCTTC. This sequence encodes CVSSYGLAGAYNEQFF.